This T cell receptor (beta chain) stems from a study of T cell repertoires in cytomegalovirus infection. Study details: From public TCR beta signatures came an indication of both CMV infection and matching HLA type. Points from the study as a whole: Based on cumulative public TCR beta family frequency, carriers of CMV plus the relevant HLA were identified. In two of eight donors, the top clonotype was HLA-C-restricted CMV-specific.

The germline gives CDR1 SEHNR, CDR2 FQNEAQ (reference sequence). The trim removed 2 bases at V and 2 bases at J, leaving 5 bases unmatched. This CDR3 has 16 residues. TCRdb reprocessed the reads via MiXCR and lists one record per CDR3 protein. The sample has 150,000 to 160,000 distinct CDR3 sequences, around 24% seen once. To note about this clonotype: What it binds is unknown.

This clonotype was obtained from a human donor in good health (CMV status not recorded). Some clones in this sample may be carry-over from other donors' samples. The chain employs TRBV7-9 and TRBJ1-4, with TRBD1 matching over 7 bases. The sample consisted of PBMCs. The CDR3 DNA follows: TGTGCCAGCAGCTTATACAGGGGAGGGACTAATGAAAAACTGTTTTTT. Translated: CASSLYRGGTNEKLFF.